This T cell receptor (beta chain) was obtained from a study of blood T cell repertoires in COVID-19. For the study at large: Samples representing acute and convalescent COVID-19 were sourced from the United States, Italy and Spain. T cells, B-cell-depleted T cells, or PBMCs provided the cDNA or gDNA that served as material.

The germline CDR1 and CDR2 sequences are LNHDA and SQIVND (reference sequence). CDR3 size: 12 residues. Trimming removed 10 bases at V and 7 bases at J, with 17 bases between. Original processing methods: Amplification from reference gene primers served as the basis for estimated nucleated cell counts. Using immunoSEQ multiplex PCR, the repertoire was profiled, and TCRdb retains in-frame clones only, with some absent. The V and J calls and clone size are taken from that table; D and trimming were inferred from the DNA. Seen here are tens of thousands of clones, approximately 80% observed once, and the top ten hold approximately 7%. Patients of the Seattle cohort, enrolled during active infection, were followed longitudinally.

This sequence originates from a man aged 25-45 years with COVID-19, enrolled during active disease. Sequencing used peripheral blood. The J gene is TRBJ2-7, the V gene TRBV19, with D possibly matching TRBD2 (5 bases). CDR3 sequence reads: CATGRGREEQYF. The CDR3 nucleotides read TGTGCCACCGGCCGAGGGAGAGAAGAGCAGTACTTC.